This TCR beta chain was obtained from a study of vaccination and CD4 T cells after COVID-19. Scientists ran DNA taken from cultured CD4+ T cells through the Oncomine TCR Beta short-read assay for sequencing. One entry per CDR3 protein results from TCRdb running MiXCR on the PCR reads. The sample gives around 11,000 distinct CDR3 sequences, approximately 53% of which show up once; 21% is in the top ten. As for this clonotype: Its matching antigen is unknown.

V was clipped by 6 bases and J by 10 bases; unmatched bases: 4. Germline CDR1 is MNHNS and CDR2 is SASEGT. The CDR3 runs to 11 residues. Treatment in this sample: approximately nine-day PBMC culture with coronavirus spike peptide pools or control peptides (ViraFEST assay). Sequenced input: CD4+ T cells from blood, cultured in vitro. The V and J genes are TRBV6-1 and TRBJ1-1; 8 bases are shared with TRBD1. This clonotype was obtained from a human donor who had recovered from COVID-19. The CDR3 DNA is TGTGCCAGCAGGACAGGGGCTAGAGCTTTCTTT. It encodes CASRTGARAFF.